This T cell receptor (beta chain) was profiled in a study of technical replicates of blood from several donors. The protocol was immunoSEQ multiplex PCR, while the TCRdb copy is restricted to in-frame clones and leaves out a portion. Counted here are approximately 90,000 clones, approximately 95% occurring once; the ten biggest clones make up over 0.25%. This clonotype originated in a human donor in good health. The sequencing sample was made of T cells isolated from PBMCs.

CDR3 sequence reads: CASSLGAEQFF. DNA of the CDR3: TGTGCCAGCAGTTTGGGGGCTGAGCAGTTCTTC. The V call is TRBV28, the J call TRBJ2-1; D may be TRBD1 (6 bases). Germline V gene sequence: CDR1 MDHEN, CDR2 SYDVKM. The ends were cut back, 3 bases at V and 9 bases at J, with 6 bases in the middle. The CDR3 runs to 11 residues.